The entry below gives a single TCR beta chain sequence along with its context. The clone's antigen remains unknown. The sample holds no much larger clone one base away, and base qualities are not on file. In light of the paper, this sample's treatment or condition label describes: preoperative locoregional IRX-2 cytokine immunotherapy. The samples were obtained from a phase Ib study that tested preoperative, locoregional IRX-2 cytokine immunotherapy designed to prime immune responses. Donors were patients with early-stage breast cancer who received IRX-2 before surgery. This sample stems from a study of preoperative IRX-2 immunotherapy in early breast cancer (dated by TCRdb to about 2019). V is pared back by 0 bases and J by 9 bases, with 13 bases lying between the germline termini. The germline V gene yields SGDLS for CDR1 and YYNGEE for CDR2. The CDR3 measures 14 amino acids from cysteine to phenylalanine. Only the CDR3 portion is preserved as DNA: 42 bases, with reading frame beginning at the first base.

Library construction relied on the immunoSEQ multiplex PCR assay. The clones in this table, taken by TCRdb from immuneACCESS, are in-frame only. Not every clone is retained; where verified, under half of the shortfall comes from an unresolved V gene, and the cause of the rest is unknown. The sample table records about 43,000 clones; approximately 94% of these occur just once. Jointly, the top ten make up roughly 1.6% of the sample. This sample comprised tumor tissue, obtained after IRX-2 immunotherapy. The TCR comes from a human donor with breast cancer. Recombination joined TRBV9 with TRBJ2-4; the D region possibly corresponds to TRBD1 (6 bases align). The CDR3: CASSVEAGAGIQYF. In nucleotides, the sequence is TGTGCCAGCAGCGTAGAGGCAGGGGCAGGCATTCAGTACTTC.